This paragraph covers one T cell receptor (beta chain) sequence. Antigen unknown. The germline V gene has CDR1 KGHSH and CDR2 LQKENI. The V end lost 6 bases, the J end lost 11 bases, and 19 bases lay between the germline ends. This CDR3 has 14 residues. This specimen comes from a study of cytotoxic CD8 clonotypes in ibrutinib-treated CLL. Study as a whole: The subjects consisted of roughly 12 relapsed/refractory and about 14 treatment-naive individuals, with some 17 IGHV unmutated.

Regarding the study as a whole: Among the clonotypes, public ones were uncommon and contracted or held stable on treatment.

Some clones are missing from TCRdb's copy, which holds only in-frame ones; the method was immunoSEQ multiplex PCR. Among approximately 190,000 clones listed, roughly 65% were seen once. The chain employs TRBV18 and TRBJ1-4; D gene uncertain. This sample comprised PBMCs, obtained after 12 months of ibrutinib treatment. This TCR was sampled from a human donor with chronic lymphocytic leukemia. In DNA, the CDR3 is TGTGCCAGCTCCGATGGAGAGTTCCGGAGGAAACTGTTTTTT. It codes for CASSDGEFRRKLFF.